The 2 T cell receptor beta chains below come from one sample, sequenced in a study of CXCR3-negative and CXCR3-positive naive CD8 T cells. Study-level findings and limits: Higher TRB CDR3 hydrophobicity marked CXCR3-positive naive cells relative to CXCR3-negative naive cells.

Which antigens these TCRs recognize remains unknown. UMI labels and 5' RACE were used to prepare the TRB cDNA libraries. No DNA is given; TCRdb re-called the 5' RACE reads and lists each CDR3 protein once. The data show tens of thousands of distinct CDR3 sequences, and the top ten clones hold 0.53%. The sequencing sample was made of naive CXCR3+ CD8+ T cells from blood. The subset is: CD45RO-CCR7+CD27+CD95- naive CD8+ T cells expressing CXCR3 (TNR3+). These receptors came from a human donor in good health. Some clones in this sample may be carry-over from other donors' samples.

The chain uses TRBV6-1 and TRBJ2-3; TCRdb indicates TRBD2, and absent DNA this call remains unverified. Per the germline V gene, CDR1 is MNHNS and CDR2 is SASEGT. The CDR3 is 15 amino acids. CDR3 protein: CASSLTSGGTDTQYF.

The V and J genes are TRBV20-1 and TRBJ2-1. The CDR3 is 15 residues long. Per the germline V gene, CDR1 is DFQATT and CDR2 is SNEGSKA (reference sequence). Here the CDR3 reads CSARGVSHPYNEQFF.